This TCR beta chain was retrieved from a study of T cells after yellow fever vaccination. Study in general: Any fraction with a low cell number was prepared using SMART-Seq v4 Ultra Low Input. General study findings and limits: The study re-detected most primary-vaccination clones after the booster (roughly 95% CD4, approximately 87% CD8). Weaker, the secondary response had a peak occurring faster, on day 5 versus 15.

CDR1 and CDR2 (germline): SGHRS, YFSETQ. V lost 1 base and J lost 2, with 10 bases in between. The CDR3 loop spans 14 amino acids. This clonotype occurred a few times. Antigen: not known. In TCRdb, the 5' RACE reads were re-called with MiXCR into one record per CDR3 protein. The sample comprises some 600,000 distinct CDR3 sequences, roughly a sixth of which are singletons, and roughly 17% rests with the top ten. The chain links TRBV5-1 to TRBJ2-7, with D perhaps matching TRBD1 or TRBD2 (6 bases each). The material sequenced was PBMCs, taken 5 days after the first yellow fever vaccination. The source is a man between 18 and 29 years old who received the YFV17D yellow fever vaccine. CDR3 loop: CASSLSEGAYEQYF. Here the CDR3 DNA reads TGCGCCAGCAGCTTGTCGGAGGGGGCCTACGAGCAGTACTTC.